The entry that follows covers one TCR beta chain sequence. The sample is drawn from a study of PD-L1 blockade in urothelial cancer. The wider study: Males with bladder-origin urothelial cancer made up about 90% of the roughly 29 patients. Blood was analyzed 3 weeks (second dose) and 6 weeks after treatment start.

Described time point: peripheral blood 6 weeks after treatment start. The CDR3 is 14 residues long. Germline trimming cut 5 bases from V and 4 bases from J; bases unmatched to any gene: 6. The germline gives CDR1 MNHEY, CDR2 SVGAGI. Synthetic analogs of TCR templates were spiked into every PCR. Produced via immunoSEQ multiplex PCR; TCRdb's table is partial and in-frame only. The table includes more than 60,000 clones, 88% detected once. Sequencing was performed on PBMCs, taken around atezolizumab (anti-PD-L1) treatment. The source is a man aged 55 to 70 with urothelial cancer. The chain employs TRBV6-5 and TRBJ2-5; 8 bases map to TRBD1. In DNA, the CDR3 is TGTGCCAGCAGTATTTTACAGGGGGGAGAGACCCAGTACTTC. This translates into CASSILQGGETQYF.